The subject of this entry is one TCR beta chain. This record comes from a study of blood T cell repertoires in COVID-19. Study-level background: PBMCs, B-cell-depleted T cells, or T cells provided the cDNA or gDNA that made up the material.

Clinical history as reported by participants underpinned cohort assignment. Sequencing used immunoSEQ multiplex PCR; TCRdb keeps in-frame clones, though not all of them. This table holds approximately 260,000 clones, roughly 89% found once. Germline V gives CDR1 SNHLY, CDR2 FYNNEI. Trimming removed 2 bases at V and 0 bases at J, with 5 bases between. The CDR3 runs 15 residues. The rearrangement joins TRBV2 to TRBJ2-6; D not certain. This TCR came from an older woman who had recovered from COVID-19. The sample consisted of PBMCs or T cells enriched from blood (not recorded which). CDR3 sequence: CASSELFSGANVLTF. The CDR3 DNA sequence: TGTGCCAGCAGTGAACTGTTCTCTGGGGCCAACGTCCTGACTTTC.